Included here is one T cell receptor (beta chain) sequence, with context. This CDR3 region has 17 residues. The V end lost 0 bases, the J end lost 5 bases, and 15 bases lay between the germline ends. Germline CDR1 is SGHRS and CDR2 is YFSETQ. This entry is derived from a study of technical replicates of blood from several donors. Only in-frame clones appear in the TCRdb table, and some are missing; sequencing was by immunoSEQ multiplex PCR. The repertoire has tens of thousands of clones, 80% to 90% of them found once; the top ten carry approximately 5%. The TCR sequence derives from a human donor in good health. Some clones in this sample may be carry-over from other donors' samples. This rearrangement joins TRBV5-1 to TRBJ1-6, with D uncertain. The source material was PBMCs. CDR3 nucleotide sequence: TGCGCCAGCAGCTTGGTCCAGACTGGCGGCAATAATTCACCCCTCCACTTT. This encodes CASSLVQTGGNNSPLHF.